This T cell receptor beta chain was sequenced in a study of T cell repertoires in cytomegalovirus infection. Study-level background: In public TCR beta signatures, there were indications of both CMV infection and matching HLA type.

This clonotype has ten or more counts. TCRdb analysed the reads with MiXCR anew, one entry per CDR3 protein. The sample lists hundreds of thousands of distinct CDR3 sequences; around 18% were seen once. This CDR3 is built from 16 residues. The V gene lost 3 bases and the J gene lost 0 bases, with 12 bases spanning the gap. CDR1 and CDR2 from the germline V gene are MDHEN and SYDVKM. This chain uses TRBV28 with TRBJ1-3, with a weak D call TRBD1 (5 bases). The clonotype originates from a human donor in good health (CMV status not recorded). Some clones in this sample may be carry-over from other donors' samples. The sample taken for sequencing was PBMCs. The CDR3 protein is CASSLGVPSSGNTIYF. The CDR3 nucleotides are TGTGCCAGCAGTTTGGGGGTTCCCAGCTCTGGAAACACCATATATTTT.